These T cell receptor beta chains were read from a single sample in a study of PD-1 blockade in classical Hodgkin lymphoma. Sequencing was performed with immunoSEQ multiplex PCR; in TCRdb, only in-frame clones are kept and a portion is missing. This table holds about 41,000 clones, roughly three quarters found once. The sample here was peripheral blood mononuclear cells (PBMCs), taken at baseline. All receptors derive from a human donor with classical Hodgkin lymphoma. Each CDR3 is given with its conserved first and last residue. D genes are given only for firm matches. Clone size is not always given. Where it is, it says once, few, many or a class for expanded clones.

j_gene	v_gene	d_gene	abundance	CDR3nt	CDR3aa
TRBJ1-1	TRBV6-5	TRBD1	NA	TGTGCCAGCAGACCTACCGGGACAGGGGACACTGAAGCTTTCTTT	CASRPTGTGDTEAFF
TRBJ1-4	TRBV6-5	NA	NA	TGTGCCAGCAGGGGGGCTGAAAAACTGTTTTTT	CASRGAEKLFF
TRBJ1-2	TRBV7-8	NA	NA	TGTGCCAGCAGCTTAGGGGGGGACTATGGCTACACCTTC	CASSLGGDYGYTF
TRBJ1-5	TRBV6-5	NA	NA	TGTGCCAGCACCCCAGGGATTAGCAGCAATCAGCCCCAGCATTTT	CASTPGISSNQPQHF
TRBJ2-2	TRBV9	TRBD1	once	TGTGCCAGCAGCGTAGTCCAACCCCTGGTCGACAGGGGGATGAACACCGGGGAGCTGTTTTTT	CASSVVQPLVDRGMNTGELFF
TRBJ2-7	TRBV5-8	NA	medium-sized	TGTGCCAGCAGCTACTCGACTTCCTACGAGCAGTACTTC	CASSYSTSYEQYF
TRBJ1-1	TRBV19	NA	NA	TGTGCCAGTGAGGGCCGGGACCCGAACACTGAAGCTTTCTTT	CASEGRDPNTEAFF
TRBJ1-2	TRBV6-5	NA	NA	TGTGCCAGCAGCCTGGGGTCGTTTGGTGGCTACACCTTC	CASSLGSFGGYTF
TRBJ1-1	TRBV14	NA	once	TGTGCCAGCAGCCCCCTCTTAAATGCGACGGACCCCGGGGCGGTCACTGAAGCTTTCTTT	CASSPLLNATDPGAVTEAFF
TRBJ1-4	TRBV5-4	TRBD1	once	TGTGCCAGCAGCCAACTGCAGGGGGATCCAAATGAAAAACTGTTTTTT	CASSQLQGDPNEKLFF
TRBJ2-2	TRBV30	NA	NA	TGTGCCTGGAAGTGGGGGCCGAACACCGGGGAGCTGTTTTTT	CAWKWGPNTGELFF
TRBJ2-7	TRBV5-1	NA	NA	TGCGCCAGCAGCTTGTACCGGGACTCGAGCGACGAGCAGTACTTC	CASSLYRDSSDEQYF
TRBJ1-2	TRBV6-6	NA	NA	TGTGCCAGCAGTAAGGAGACGGGATATGGCTACACCTTC	CASSKETGYGYTF
TRBJ1-2	TRBV29-1	NA	NA	TGCAGCGTCCCTCGGACAGAGAATGGCTACACCTTC	CSVPRTENGYTF
TRBJ2-3	TRBV9	NA	NA	TGTGCCAGCAGCGTACGACCTACCACAGATACGCAGTATTTT	CASSVRPTTDTQYF
TRBJ1-1	TRBV29-1	NA	few	TGCAGCACCAACGTACAGGGATTCACTGAAGCTTTCTTT	CSTNVQGFTEAFF
TRBJ1-1	TRBV6-5	NA	NA	TGTGCCAGCAGCCCGACCTGGTTAGGTACTGAAGCTTTCTTT	CASSPTWLGTEAFF
TRBJ2-7	TRBV6-6	TRBD1	NA	TGTGCCAGCAGTGACTGGACAGGGGGCAACGAGCAGTACTTC	CASSDWTGGNEQYF
TRBJ2-7	TRBV29-1	NA	NA	TGCAGCGTTGAAGATCCCGGGACCTCGACCTACGAGCAGTACTTC	CSVEDPGTSTYEQYF
TRBJ2-4	TRBV7-9	NA	NA	TGTGCCAGCAGCGTCAGGTTAGCCAAAAACATTCAGTACTTC	CASSVRLAKNIQYF
TRBJ2-1	TRBV28	NA	NA	TGTGCCAGCAGTTTTTCAGTCGGCAGGAGCTCCTACAATGAGCAGTTCTTC	CASSFSVGRSSYNEQFF
TRBJ2-3	TRBV6-5	NA	few	TGTGCCAGCAAGCGGGTAGATACGCAGTATTTT	CASKRVDTQYF
TRBJ2-1	TRBV18	NA	once	TGTGCCAGCTCACCACCGACGGGGAATGAGCAGTTCTTC	CASSPPTGNEQFF
TRBJ2-3	TRBV6-5	NA	NA	TGTGCCAGCAGTTACTCGTGGTCAGGTAGCACAGATACGCAGTATTTT	CASSYSWSGSTDTQYF
TRBJ1-4	TRBV28	TRBD1	NA	TGTGCCAGCTGTCGAACAGGGGCTGCTAATGAAAAACTGTTTTTT	CASCRTGAANEKLFF
TRBJ2-7	TRBV7-2	NA	few	TGTGCCAGCAGCTTAAGGCGCTCCTACGAGCAGTACTTC	CASSLRRSYEQYF
TRBJ2-1	TRBV9	TRBD2	NA	TGTGCCAGCAGCGCCCAAAGCGGGAGCTCCTACAATGAGCAGTTCTTC	CASSAQSGSSYNEQFF
TRBJ2-7	TRBV5-1	NA	NA	TGCGCCAGCCAGGACACCTACGAGCAGTACTTC	CASQDTYEQYF
TRBJ2-7	TRBV5-4	NA	NA	TGTGCCAGCAGCCTGAGGGGCCCAGGGGAGCAGTACTTC	CASSLRGPGEQYF
TRBJ1-5	TRBV30	TRBD1	NA	TGTGCCTGGAGTGTGGCAGGGGGCCAGCCCCAGCATTTT	CAWSVAGGQPQHF
TRBJ2-2	TRBV6-4	NA	NA	TGTGCCAGCACCCCTGGGGCATTCACCGGGGAGCTGTTTTTT	CASTPGAFTGELFF
TRBJ2-1	TRBV25-1	NA	NA	TGTGCCAGCAGTAAACAGGGGGGGGGCAATGAGCAGTTCTTC	CASSKQGGGNEQFF
TRBJ2-2	TRBV27	NA	NA	TGTGCCAGCAGTTCCCGGGGACCGTGGACCGGGGAGCTGTTTTTT	CASSSRGPWTGELFF
TRBJ2-1	TRBV6-5	TRBD2	NA	TGTGCCAGCAGTTACCAGCGGACTAGCGCCGATGAGCAGTTCTTC	CASSYQRTSADEQFF
TRBJ2-7	TRBV11-2	NA	NA	TGTGCCAGCAGCTTAAGAGGGAGTAGCTCCTACGAGCAGTACTTC	CASSLRGSSSYEQYF